This T cell receptor (beta chain) was sequenced during a study of cytomegalovirus exposure and HLA in healthy donors. Study overall: A later analysis reported the same platform for the 110 or so validation repertoires and the roughly 700 first-cohort repertoires.

The CDR3 has 13 residues. Germline CDR1 reads MNHEY; CDR2 reads SMNVEV (reference sequence). V shed 11 bases and J shed 4 bases, with 15 bases lying between them. A note on this clone: The antigen remains unidentified.

The assay was immunoSEQ multiplex PCR, and TCRdb's table has in-frame clones only and misses some. The table includes 160,000 or so clones, approximately 90% detected once. Whole-study findings and limits: Some TCR beta chains (roughly 150 of them) were listed as cytomegalovirus-associated. Some public TCRs appeared in many individuals, while most sequences were rare. Cytomegalovirus status, reportedly, was diagnosed with high specificity and sensitivity by the classifier.

This sequence joins TRBV27 and TRBJ2-1; TRBD2 might be the D (5 bases). The sequence came from a young man in good health and CMV-seronegative. Sequenced material: PBMCs. CDR3 sequence reads: CAARQTGYNEQFF. The CDR3 nucleotides read TGTGCCGCACGTCAGACGGGGTACAATGAGCAGTTCTTC.